The TCR beta chain described here comes from a study of early stage breast cancer tumors. Repertoires were generated with immunoSEQ multiplex PCR, while TCRdb's copy carries only in-frame clones and drops some. The table has tens of thousands of clones, roughly three fifths seen once. Deletions cut 3 bases from V and 0 bases from J, with 10 bases between. The CDR3 contains 14 residues. Per the germline V gene, CDR1 is SGHDT and CDR2 is YYEEEE. Each tumor contributed about 20-50 mg of diced tissue. The chain recombines TRBV5-6 with TRBJ2-7; D possibly uses TRBD1 or TRBD2 (6 bases each). The sequenced sample consisted of breast tumor tissue. This clonotype originated in a person between 50 and 60 years old with breast cancer. The CDR3 region has the DNA TGTGCCAGCAGCTGGGGGGCTAGCTCCTACGAGCAGTACTTC. Translated: CASSWGASSYEQYF.